The 27 T cell receptor beta chains given below trace back to one sample, sequenced in a study of a mutant IDH1 vaccine in newly diagnosed glioma. The time point: baseline, week 1 (first vaccination visit). The treatment was: pre-vaccination baseline after standard-of-care therapy. Some clones are missing from TCRdb's copy, which holds only in-frame ones; the method was immunoSEQ multiplex PCR. This sample has nearly 70,000 clones, with about four fifths found just once. The sample in question was PBMCs, obtained from a glioma patient treated with radiotherapy, temozolomide or both. The receptors shown here come from a man over 45 with glioma.

The chain uses TRBV6-5 and TRBJ2-7; the match to TRBD1 covers 7 bases. The germline V gene has CDR1 MNHEY and CDR2 SVGAGI. The CDR3 consists of 14 residues. After removal of 5 bases from V and 7 bases from J, the junction contained 11 bases not matched to a gene. CDR3 region: CASSPRQGYREQYF. Written as DNA, the CDR3 is TGTGCCAGCAGTCCTCGACAGGGTTATCGGGAGCAGTACTTC.

This chain links TRBV30 with TRBJ2-6, with D possibly matching TRBD1 (6 bases). Germline CDR1 is GTSNPN and CDR2 is SVGIG (reference sequence). The CDR3 extends over 15 amino acids. V was trimmed by 4 bases and J by 0 bases, leaving 10 bases between them. DNA of the CDR3: TGTGCCTGGAATCCAGGGGACTCTGGGGCCAACGTCCTGACTTTC. This encodes CAWNPGDSGANVLTF.

The gene calls are TRBV2 and TRBJ2-7; D unresolved. V dropped 5 bases and J dropped 1 base, with 21 bases sitting between them. CDR3 length: 17 amino acids. Looked up from germline, CDR1 is SNHLY and CDR2 is FYNNEI. The CDR3 nucleotides are TGTGCCAGCAGTTATCCCCGGCCCCAGAAAAGGTCCTACGAGCAGTACTTC. It specifies CASSYPRPQKRSYEQYF.

The chain carries TRBV5-4 and TRBJ1-1; no reliable D call. The CDR3 loop spans 14 amino acids. The germline CDR1 and CDR2 sequences are SGHNT and YYREEE (reference sequence). V gave up 0 bases and J gave up 5 bases, with 11 bases separating them. The CDR3 DNA reads TGTGCCAGCAGCTTGGACTATCGGAGTACTGAAGCTTTCTTT. This gives the protein CASSLDYRSTEAFF.

The rearrangement links TRBV18 to TRBJ1-1; possible D gene TRBD1, 5 bases. The CDR3 loop spans 13 amino acids. The germline V gene has CDR1 KGHSH and CDR2 LQKENI. Deletions cut 6 bases from V and 10 bases from J, with 18 bases between. The CDR3 loop is CASSPDTFAVAFF. The CDR3, as DNA: TGTGCCAGCTCCCCGGACACTTTTGCGGTAGCTTTCTTT.

The chain joins TRBV6-1 to TRBJ2-7, with a possible D match to TRBD1 (6 bases). The CDR3 contains 14 residues. Germline CDR1 reads MNHNS; CDR2 reads SASEGT. V lost 3 bases and J 1 base, leaving 10 bases between the germline ends. The CDR3 is CASSDTGISYEQYF. The CDR3 coding sequence is TGTGCCAGCAGTGATACAGGGATTTCCTACGAGCAGTACTTC.

The V gene is TRBV29-1, the J gene TRBJ1-1, with unresolved D. CDR1 is SQVTM and CDR2 is ANQGSEA in the germline V gene. Trimming shortened V by 4 bases and J by 8 bases, and 14 bases separated the two germline ends. The CDR3 runs 12 residues. CDR3 bases: TGCAGCGTTGTGCCTTCGGCAGACGAAGCTTTCTTT. Protein sequence: CSVVPSADEAFF.

This clone was seen a few times. The V gene is TRBV5-1, the J gene TRBJ1-2; D is possibly TRBD1 (5 bases). The CDR3 is 14 amino acids. Trimming removed 1 base from V and 8 bases from J, with 15 bases in between. Germline CDR1 SGHRS, CDR2 YFSETQ. The CDR3 sequence is CASSLQGTEEGYTF. In DNA form, the CDR3 reads TGCGCCAGCAGCTTGCAAGGGACGGAGGAGGGCTACACCTTC.

Concerning this clone itself: An end of the junction does not agree with germline; a read error may underlie this. The chain combines TRBV7-7 with TRBJ2-2, with D perhaps being TRBD1 or TRBD2 (5 bases each). The CDR3 loop spans 15 amino acids. Germline-derived CDR1 and CDR2 are SSHAT and FNYEAQ (reference sequence). CDR3 sequence reads: CASSLSGASTGELFF. The CDR3 DNA reads TGTGCTAGCAGCTTATCCGGGGCTTCAACCGGGGAGCTGTTTTTT.

The chain uses TRBV6-1 and TRBJ1-4; D perhaps matches TRBD1 (6 bases). Trimming shortened V by 2 bases and J by 7 bases, and 20 bases separated the two germline ends. The CDR3 extends over 17 amino acids. Germline lookup yields CDR1 MNHNS and CDR2 SASEGT. CDR3 region: CASSEWSGGAGGEKLFF. DNA of the CDR3: TGTGCCAGCAGTGAATGGAGCGGGGGCGCAGGCGGTGAAAAACTGTTTTTT.

Written as DNA, the CDR3 is TGTGCCATCAGTCACGCGCAAGAAGCTTTCTTT. Amino acids: CAISHAQEAFF. The V call is TRBV10-3, the J call TRBJ1-1; no clear D gene. Germline assignment: CDR1 ENHRY and CDR2 SYGVKD. Trimming removed 5 bases at V and 8 bases at J, with 9 bases between. The CDR3 sequence is 11 residues long.

The CDR3 DNA reads TGTGCCAGCAGTCGACAGGGTTCAAGAAATTCACCCCTCCACTTT. This encodes CASSRQGSRNSPLHF. V gene TRBV6-5 combines with J gene TRBJ1-6; 7 bases match TRBD1. Trimming took 5 bases from V and 7 from J; bases not matched to a gene: 8. CDR1 MNHEY and CDR2 SVGAGI come from the germline V gene. CDR3 length: 15 residues.

This clone has just one count. The chain combines TRBV5-4 with TRBJ1-1; D is possibly TRBD1 (6 bases). Germline CDR1 reads SGHNT; CDR2 reads YYREEE (reference sequence). This CDR3 region has 15 residues. The V end was cut by 3 bases, the J end by 2 bases, with 14 bases between. CDR3 nucleotide sequence: TGTGCCAGCAGCTCACGGGACAAGGCAAACACTGAAGCTTTCTTT. Residues: CASSSRDKANTEAFF.

Details on this clone: The junction shows a germline mismatch at one end, possibly a read error. CDR3 coding DNA: TGTGCTAGCAGCCCACAGAGGACCGGGGAGCTGTTTTTT. Residues: CASSPQRTGELFF. The chain uses TRBV7-7 and TRBJ2-2, with D uncertain. This CDR3 has 13 residues. From germline, CDR1 is SSHAT and CDR2 FNYEAQ (reference sequence).

The chain employs TRBV19 and TRBJ2-7; 7 nucleotides agree with TRBD1. Germline loops: CDR1 LNHDA, CDR2 SQIVND (reference sequence). There are 12 residues in the CDR3. Unmatched junction bases numbered 3, after V lost 6 bases and J lost 4 bases. CDR3: CASRTGEYEQYF. CDR3 sequence (DNA): TGTGCCAGTAGAACAGGGGAATACGAGCAGTACTTC.

The chain recombines TRBV5-4 with TRBJ2-2, with D unresolved. This CDR3 has 13 amino acids. Germline lookup yields CDR1 SGHNT and CDR2 YYREEE (reference sequence). The V end was cut by 6 bases, the J end by 1 base, with 7 bases between. The chain's CDR3 is CASNRMNTGELFF. The CDR3 bases are TGTGCCAGCAACCGAATGAACACCGGGGAGCTGTTTTTT.

The chain combines TRBV5-1 with TRBJ1-2; D not certain. The CDR3 spans 15 residues. Trimming took off 0 bases at V and 0 bases at J, with 9 bases between the two ends. Germline assignment: CDR1 SGHRS and CDR2 YFSETQ. As DNA, the CDR3 is TGCGCCAGCAGCTTGGATAACAGCCCTAACTATGGCTACACCTTC. This gives the protein CASSLDNSPNYGYTF.

This chain links TRBV6-1 with TRBJ2-7; no firm D call. Germline values: CDR1 MNHNS, CDR2 SASEGT. CDR3 size: 12 residues. V was clipped by 7 bases and J by 3 bases, with 10 bases between them. The CDR3 loop reads CASKFYFYEQYF. The CDR3 DNA reads as TGTGCCAGCAAGTTCTATTTCTACGAGCAGTACTTC.

This clone was observed a single time. The J gene is TRBJ1-5, the V gene TRBV7-8, with 11 bases aligning to TRBD1. After removal of 2 bases from V and 7 bases from J, the junction contained 4 bases not matched to a gene. Germline lookup yields CDR1 SGHVS and CDR2 FQNEAQ. The CDR3 has 15 residues. The CDR3 coding sequence is TGTGCCAGCAGCTTACGGGACAGGGGGAGACAGCCCCAGCATTTT. Its translation: CASSLRDRGRQPQHF.

This sequence joins TRBV4-1 and TRBJ2-2; D may match TRBD1 or TRBD2 (6 bases each). Deletions cut 0 bases from V and 4 bases from J, with 15 bases between. The germline V gene encodes CDR1 MGHRA and CDR2 YSYEKL. CDR3 size: 17 residues. The CDR3 DNA sequence: TGCGCCAGCAGCCAAGACACCCCCGAGGGGGGCACCGGGGAGCTGTTTTTT. Residues: CASSQDTPEGGTGELFF.

This clone was seen a handful of times. This chain links TRBV15 with TRBJ1-5; weak D call: TRBD1 (6 bases). The length of the CDR3 is 14 residues. The V end was cut by 3 bases, the J end by 11 bases, with 17 bases between. Looked up from germline, CDR1 is LNHNV and CDR2 is YYDKDF (reference sequence). CDR3 protein: CATSRGAELMAQHF. CDR3 nucleotide sequence: TGTGCCACCAGCAGGGGGGCAGAGCTCATGGCCCAGCATTTT.

This clone was detected only a few times. V usage is TRBV9 and J usage is TRBJ1-3, with no clear D. CDR1 and CDR2 (germline): SGDLS, YYNGEE. Trimming took off 0 bases at V and 2 bases at J, with 6 bases between the two ends. The CDR3 runs to 14 residues. The CDR3 coding sequence is TGTGCCAGCAGCGTAGGAGGGACTGGAAACACCATATATTTT. This codes for CASSVGGTGNTIYF.

The chain joins TRBV19 to TRBJ2-1; 8 bases are shared with TRBD2. J lost 8 bases, V lost 2 bases, and 8 bases had no gene match. CDR1 LNHDA and CDR2 SQIVND come from the germline V gene (reference sequence). The CDR3 extends over 15 amino acids. DNA for the CDR3: TGTGCCAGTAGTATAAAACGGGGGGGCCCGGATGAGCAGTTCTTC. Translation gives CASSIKRGGPDEQFF.

The rearrangement links TRBV6-6 to TRBJ2-7; 11 bases are a match to TRBD1. Germline V gives CDR1 MNHNY, CDR2 SVGAGI (reference sequence). The CDR3 spans 15 residues. Trimming at V came to 6 bases and at J to 5 bases, leaving 9 bases not matched to a gene. The CDR3 region is CASRFFGQGAHEQYF. The DNA for the CDR3 is TGTGCCAGCAGATTCTTCGGACAGGGGGCCCACGAGCAGTACTTC.

This chain joins TRBV5-1 and TRBJ2-4; 8 nucleotides agree with TRBD2. Germline-derived CDR1 and CDR2 are SGHRS and YFSETQ. This CDR3 is built from 16 residues. J gave up 7 bases and V 0 bases, and 9 bases lay outside the gene matches. The CDR3, as DNA: TGCGCCAGCAGCTTGGAACCCGGGGGGGCCGGGAACATTCAGTACTTC. Translation gives CASSLEPGGAGNIQYF.

This clone occurred a few times. CDR3 DNA sequence: TGTGCCAGCAGTTTGGGGGAGTCCTACGAGCAGTACTTC. It encodes CASSLGESYEQYF. The chain uses TRBV27 and TRBJ2-7; either TRBD1 or TRBD2 may supply D (5 bases each). The V gene lost 3 bases and the J gene lost 1 base, with 7 bases spanning the gap. Germline V CDR1 and CDR2: MNHEY, SMNVEV (reference sequence). This CDR3 spans 13 amino acids.

The chain links TRBV7-2 to TRBJ1-2; D ambiguous. The germline CDR1 and CDR2 sequences are SGHTA and FQGNSA. The V end lost 5 bases, the J end lost 14 bases, and 18 bases lay between the germline ends. This CDR3 comprises 12 residues. CDR3 loop: CASSPGPILVTF. CDR3 nucleotides: TGTGCCAGCAGCCCCGGACCAATTCTCGTAACCTTC.